This T cell receptor beta chain was retrieved from a study of T cells in Graves' hyperthyroidism and ophthalmopathy. This clonotype was found a few times. Amplified TCR beta CDR3 regions came from RNA transcripts. First-round RT-PCR with HTBI primers amplified the TCR CDR3 region. One entry per CDR3 protein, called by TCRdb with MiXCR from the multiplex PCR reads. Among roughly 570,000 distinct CDR3 sequences listed, about a sixth were seen once. This CDR3 contains 17 residues. The V gene lost 1 base and the J gene lost 6 bases, with 21 bases spanning the gap. Germline CDR1 SGHAT, CDR2 FQNNGV. The chain employs TRBV11-2 and TRBJ1-2; tentative D call: TRBD1 (5 bases). Sample: blood. The receptor was derived from a woman aged 30 to 39 with Graves' hyperthyroidism. In nucleotides, the CDR3 is TGTGCCAGCAGCTTAGGTTATACGAGTGGACACCCGAATGGCTACACCTTC. Amino acids: CASSLGYTSGHPNGYTF. Complete variable domain (other parts from reference TRBV11-2 and TRBJ1-2): EAGVAQSPRYKIIEKRQSVAFWCNPISGHATLYWYQQILGQGPKLLIQFQNNGVVDDSQLPKDRFSAERLKGVDSTLKIQPAKLEDSAVYLCASSLGYTSGHPNGYTFGSGTRLTVV.